This T cell receptor (beta chain) originates from a study of T cells after yellow fever vaccination. Study-wide results and limits: Sorted repertoires could include abundant contaminating clonotypes from bulk cells. A minor fraction of clonotypes spanned both CD4 and CD8 compartments.

Trimming took off 4 bases at V and 3 bases at J, with 9 bases between the two ends. The CDR3 extends over 13 amino acids. Germline V gives CDR1 LGHDT, CDR2 YNNKEL (reference sequence). This clonotype came up many times. Its target is not known. One entry per CDR3 protein results from TCRdb running MiXCR on the 5' RACE reads. The sample consists of roughly 120,000 distinct CDR3 sequences, roughly 6.8% of them appearing once. J is TRBJ1-1 and V is TRBV3-1, with D hard to call. The sample here was CD4+ T cells sorted from PBMCs, taken more than 40 days after the first yellow fever vaccination. The sequence derives from a man between 18 and 29 years old who received the YFV17D yellow fever vaccine. CDR3 in amino acids: CASSRLADTEAFF. As DNA, the CDR3 is TGTGCCAGCAGCCGGTTGGCGGACACTGAAGCTTTCTTT.